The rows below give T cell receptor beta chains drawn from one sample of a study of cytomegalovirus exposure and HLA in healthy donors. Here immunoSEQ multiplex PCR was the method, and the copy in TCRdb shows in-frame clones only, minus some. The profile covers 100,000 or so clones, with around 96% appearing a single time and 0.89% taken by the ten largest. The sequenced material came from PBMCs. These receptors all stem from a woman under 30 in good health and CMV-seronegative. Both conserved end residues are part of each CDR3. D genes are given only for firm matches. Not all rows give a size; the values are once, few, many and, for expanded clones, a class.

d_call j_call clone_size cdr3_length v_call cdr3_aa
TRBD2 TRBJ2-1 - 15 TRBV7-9 CASSLGLAASNEQFF
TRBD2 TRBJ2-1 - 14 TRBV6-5 CASSQREAGREQFF
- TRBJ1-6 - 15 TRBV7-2 CASSLEGYGNSPLHF
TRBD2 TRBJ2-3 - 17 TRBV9 CASSDGTSGESTDTQYF
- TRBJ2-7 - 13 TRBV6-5 CASSYGRTYEQYF
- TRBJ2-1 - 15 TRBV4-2 CASSQGVGADNEQFF
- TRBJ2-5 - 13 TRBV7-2 CASSRQGEETQYF
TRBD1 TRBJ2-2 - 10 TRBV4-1 CATGGGELFF
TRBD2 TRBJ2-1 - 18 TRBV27 CAASRPKAGGFQGNEQFF
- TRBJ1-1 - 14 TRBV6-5 CASSRPHGGTEAFF
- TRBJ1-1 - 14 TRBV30 CAWSVSVMNTEAFF
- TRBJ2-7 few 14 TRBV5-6 CASSSLGENYEQYF
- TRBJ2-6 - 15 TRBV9 CASQGGYSGANVLTF
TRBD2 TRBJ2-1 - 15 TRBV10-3 CAIGTLAGGRDEQFF
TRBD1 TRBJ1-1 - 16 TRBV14 CASSLFEGQGNTEAFF